This T cell receptor (beta chain) was identified in a study of blood T cells in healthy people across ages. CDR3 size: 15 residues. V lost 3 bases, J lost 8 bases, and 9 bases stayed unmatched. The germline V gene has CDR1 SEHNR and CDR2 FQNEAQ (reference sequence). This clonotype was detected once. With a J-beta primer mix and a sample-barcoded 5' primer, a second PCR ran about 7 to 12 cycles. MiXCR, applied by TCRdb to the 5' RACE reads, yields one record per CDR3 protein. The sample lists hundreds of thousands of distinct CDR3 sequences; about 54% were seen once. The chain has TRBV7-9 and TRBJ2-3; 9 bases match TRBD2. The sequence came from a man aged 55 to 70 in good health. Sequencing used blood. CDR3 loop: CASSFSAGGRSTQYF. The CDR3 region has the DNA TGTGCCAGCAGCTTCTCGGCGGGGGGGCGGAGTACGCAGTATTTT.